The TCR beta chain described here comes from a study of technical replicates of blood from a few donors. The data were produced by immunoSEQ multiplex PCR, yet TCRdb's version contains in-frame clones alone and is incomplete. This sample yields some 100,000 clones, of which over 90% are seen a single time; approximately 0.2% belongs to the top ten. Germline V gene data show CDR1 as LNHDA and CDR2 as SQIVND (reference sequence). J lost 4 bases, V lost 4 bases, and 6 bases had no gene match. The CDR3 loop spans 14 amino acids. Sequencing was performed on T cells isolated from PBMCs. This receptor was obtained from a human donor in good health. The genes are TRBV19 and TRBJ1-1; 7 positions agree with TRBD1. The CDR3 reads CASSSYRGGTEAFF. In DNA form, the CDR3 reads TGTGCCAGTAGTAGCTACAGGGGCGGCACTGAAGCTTTCTTT.